These 20 T cell receptor beta chains share one sample of origin, sequenced in a study of shared clonotypes between healthy human individuals. TCRdb's copy holds only in-frame clones and misses some; the assay was immunoSEQ multiplex PCR. This repertoire shows 2 million to 2.5 million clones, nearly 97% found once; its top ten account for about 0.13%. The sample was naive CD4+ T cells sorted from blood. Specified subset: CD45RA+ positively selected. Receptor source: a young man in good health.

This chain connects TRBV6-5 to TRBJ1-1; TRBD1 aligns across 8 bases. The J segment lost 7 bases and the V segment lost 9 bases, leaving 7 bases of the junction unmatched. The CDR3 contains 12 residues. Germline V gives CDR1 MNHEY, CDR2 SVGAGI. CDR3 sequence reads: CASTQGAGEAFF. CDR3 nucleotides: TGTGCCAGTACTCAGGGGGCCGGTGAAGCTTTCTTT.

The gene calls are TRBV2 and TRBJ2-7, with D maybe TRBD1 (6 bases). V lost 7 bases, J lost 3 bases, and 13 bases lay in between. Germline CDR1 is SNHLY and CDR2 is FYNNEI. The CDR3 length is 13 residues. The CDR3 spells CASIRDTLYEQYF. The DNA of the CDR3 is TGTGCCAGCATCCGGGACACCCTCTACGAGCAGTACTTC.

The chain employs TRBV11-3 and TRBJ2-7, with unresolved D. V lost 5 bases, J lost 5 bases, and 10 bases lay in between. The CDR3 loop spans 12 amino acids. Germline loops: CDR1 SGHNT, CDR2 YENEEA. CDR3 nucleotides: TGTGCCAGCAGCCCCCGGTTTGACGAGCAGTACTTC. This sequence encodes CASSPRFDEQYF.

The rearrangement uses TRBV7-6 and TRBJ2-3; D may correspond to TRBD1 or TRBD2 (5 bases each). The CDR3 is 12 residues long. The germline V and J ends were trimmed by 5 bases and 4 bases, with 7 bases remaining between them. Germline loops: CDR1 SGHVS, CDR2 FNYEAQ. The CDR3 protein is CASSRGPDTQYF. In DNA form, the CDR3 reads TGTGCCAGCAGCCGGGGCCCAGATACGCAGTATTTT.

The chain uses TRBV6-9 and TRBJ1-6; D is perhaps TRBD1 (5 bases). CDR3 length: 15 amino acids. The ends were cut back, 6 bases at V and 7 bases at J, with 16 bases in the middle. Germline V gene sequence: CDR1 MNHGY, CDR2 SVAAGI. CDR3 sequence: CASSPGGAGNSPLHF. Written as DNA, the CDR3 is TGTGCCAGCAGCCCCGGTGGGGCAGGCAATTCACCCCTCCACTTT.

The V gene is TRBV18, the J gene TRBJ2-7; TRBD2 is a possible D gene (5 bases). V shed 5 bases and J shed 3 bases, with 14 bases lying between them. The length of the CDR3 is 14 residues. Germline CDR1 is KGHSH and CDR2 is LQKENI. The CDR3 DNA follows: TGTGCCAGCTCAACGGGAAGTCCGTTCTACGAGCAGTACTTC. Amino acid sequence: CASSTGSPFYEQYF.

This clone has a single count. V gene TRBV6-5 combines with J gene TRBJ1-2; D may be TRBD1 (5 bases). Trimming pared 0 bases from V and 6 bases from J, leaving 5 bases between. CDR1 is MNHEY and CDR2 is SVGAGI in the germline V gene. CDR3 length equals 12 residues. In DNA form, the CDR3 reads TGTGCCAGCAGTTACTCGGGGCATGGCTACACCTTC. This sequence encodes CASSYSGHGYTF.

The table lists this clone with a count of one. V is TRBV7-2 and J is TRBJ2-6; D is uncertain. CDR1 and CDR2 (germline): SGHTA, FQGNSA. CDR3 length: 13 residues. V was clipped by 6 bases and J by 2 bases, with 5 bases between them. The chain's CDR3 is CASRVAGANVLTF. CDR3 coding DNA: TGTGCCAGCAGGGTAGCTGGGGCCAACGTCCTGACTTTC. Together with reference TRBV7-2 and TRBJ2-6, the CDR3 gives the full variable domain: GAGVSQSPSNKVTEKGKDVELRCDPISGHTALYWYRQSLGQGLEFLIYFQGNSAPDKSGLPSDRFSAERTGGSVSTLTIQRTQQEDSAVYLCASRVAGANVLTFGAGSRLTVL.

J is TRBJ1-1 and V is TRBV10-3, with D tentatively TRBD1 (5 bases). This CDR3 has 15 amino acids. Germline assignment: CDR1 ENHRY and CDR2 SYGVKD. V lost 6 bases and J 1 base, leaving 15 bases between the germline ends. CDR3 sequence: CAISEGAPQNTEAFF. For the CDR3, the DNA is TGTGCCATCAGCGAAGGGGCTCCCCAGAACACTGAAGCTTTCTTT.

The V call is TRBV6-6, the J call TRBJ1-3; no clear D. The CDR3 sequence is 12 residues long. V was clipped by 6 bases and J by 2 bases, with 5 bases between them. Germline CDR1 and CDR2: MNHNY and SVGAGI (reference sequence). DNA for the CDR3: TGTGCCAGCAGCCAAACTGGAAACACCATATATTTT. Protein product: CASSQTGNTIYF.

This rearrangement joins TRBV28 to TRBJ1-5; D is unclear. The CDR3 has 15 residues. Germline-derived CDR1 and CDR2 are MDHEN and SYDVKM. V was shortened by 4 bases and J by 3 bases, with 13 bases between the two germline ends. The CDR3 sequence: CASSSKGGNNQPQHF. For the CDR3, the DNA is TGTGCCAGCAGTTCTAAGGGCGGAAACAATCAGCCCCAGCATTTT.

The gene calls are TRBV28 and TRBJ2-6; 7 nucleotides line up with TRBD1. The CDR3 totals 16 residues. Germline V gene lookup returns CDR1 MDHEN and CDR2 SYDVKM. V gave up 5 bases and J gave up 2 bases; unmatched junction bases: 6. The CDR3 coding sequence is TGTGCCAGCAGTGGACAGGTCCAAGCTGGGGCCAACGTCCTGACTTTC. This gives the protein CASSGQVQAGANVLTF.

This clone was seen just once. The gene calls are TRBV6-5 and TRBJ1-6; 10 positions agree with TRBD1. Per the germline V gene, CDR1 is MNHEY and CDR2 is SVGAGI. This CDR3 spans 14 amino acids. Unmatched junction bases numbered 5, after V lost 6 bases and J lost 9 bases. This CDR3 reads CASRPTGGFSPLHF. As DNA, the CDR3 is TGTGCCAGCAGACCGACAGGGGGCTTTTCACCCCTCCACTTT.

The chain carries TRBV4-3 and TRBJ2-5; 9 nucleotides agree with TRBD1. The CDR3 consists of 16 residues. The trim removed 3 bases at V and 2 bases at J, leaving 7 bases unmatched. In germline, CDR1 is LGHNA, CDR2 YSLEER. The CDR3 nucleotides read TGCGCCAGCAGCCATTCGGACAGGGGCCTACAAGAGACCCAGTACTTC. Amino acids: CASSHSDRGLQETQYF.

The chain has TRBV6-1 and TRBJ2-1; a weak D match, TRBD1 (5 bases). Germline values: CDR1 MNHNS, CDR2 SASEGT. The CDR3 length is 11 residues. The V gene lost 10 bases and the J gene lost 15 bases, with 19 bases spanning the gap. CDR3 sequence (DNA): TGTGCCACCGAAACCTCAGGGTCTCCGTTCTTC. Translated, it gives CATETSGSPFF.

CDR3 region: CASSLGASYEQYF. The CDR3 coding sequence is TGTGCCAGCAGCTTAGGGGCCAGCTACGAGCAGTACTTC. The V gene is TRBV7-3, the J gene TRBJ2-7; a possible D gene is TRBD1 (5 bases). With 2 bases removed from V and 3 bases from J, the gap between germline ends came to 8 bases. Germline V lookup: CDR1 SGHTA, CDR2 FQGTGA. The CDR3 totals 13 residues.

CDR3 bases: TGCGCCAGCAGAACCATCGGGACAGGCACCTCTGGAAACACCATATATTTT. It is translated as CASRTIGTGTSGNTIYF. The chain uses TRBV4-1 and TRBJ1-3; 8 bases fit TRBD1. The germline CDR1 and CDR2 sequences are MGHRA and YSYEKL. The CDR3 contains 17 residues. J was trimmed by 0 bases and V by 6 bases; bases with no gene match: 10.

The chain couples TRBV6-5 to TRBJ1-5; possibly TRBD1 for D (6 bases). The germline V and J ends were trimmed by 6 bases and 6 bases, with 18 bases remaining between them. CDR1 and CDR2 (germline): MNHEY, SVGAGI. CDR3 length equals 15 residues. CDR3 nucleotide sequence: TGTGCCAGCAGCCGGATAAGGGGGGAGGGTCAGCCCCAGCATTTT. This gives the protein CASSRIRGEGQPQHF.

The chain carries TRBV10-3 and TRBJ1-1, with a tentative D call TRBD1 (5 bases). V lost 11 bases and J lost 4, with 20 bases in between. Germline lookup yields CDR1 ENHRY and CDR2 SYGVKD. The CDR3 runs 14 residues. The CDR3 region has the DNA TGTGCCTCCCAGGGACTCGCCGGGGGCACTGAAGCTTTCTTT. Protein: CASQGLAGGTEAFF.

The chain joins TRBV6-6 to TRBJ2-7; TRBD2 agrees at 8 bases. CDR3 length: 16 residues. Looked up from germline, CDR1 is MNHNY and CDR2 is SVGAGI (reference sequence). V lost 2 bases to trimming and J lost 3 bases; unmatched junction nucleotides: 9. CDR3 nucleotides: TGTGCCAGCAGTTACGGGGGGACTAGTGGTATCTACGAGCAGTACTTC. It specifies CASSYGGTSGIYEQYF.